Listed below are T cell receptor beta chains from one sample, sequenced in a study of T cell clones after liver transplantation. Sequencing used immunoSEQ multiplex PCR; TCRdb keeps in-frame clones, though not all of them. The data contain approximately 55,000 clones, over 70% of them seen just once; the ten biggest clones take up 15%. This material consisted of CD4+ T cells from blood, taken before liver transplant. Every receptor here comes from a human donor who received a liver transplant. Both conserved end residues are part of each CDR3. Fields, in order: clone size, J gene, V gene, D gene, CDR3 protein, CDR3 DNA. The D gene is left open where the match is weak. Size is omitted from some rows. Given values are once, few, many or a class for expanded clones.

. TRBJ2-7 TRBV27 . CASSYRSSYEQYF TGTGCCAGCAGTTATAGGAGCTCCTACGAGCAGTACTTC
. TRBJ1-1 TRBV11-2 TRBD1 CASSLGWTGGTEAFF TGTGCCAGCAGCTTAGGGTGGACAGGGGGCACTGAAGCTTTCTTT
few TRBJ2-5 TRBV28 TRBD1 CASSALRQGGKETQYF TGTGCCAGCAGTGCGCTTAGACAGGGGGGAAAAGAGACCCAGTACTTC
. TRBJ1-6 TRBV6-1 . CAGGAVVGDSPLHF TGTGCCGGAGGGGCCGTCGTGGGAGATTCACCCCTCCACTTT
. TRBJ1-2 TRBV28 TRBD1 CASGTGDYGYTF TGTGCCAGCGGTACAGGGGACTATGGCTACACCTTC
. TRBJ2-6 TRBV30 . CAWSGVRTGANVLTF TGTGCCTGGAGTGGTGTCAGGACTGGGGCCAACGTCCTGACTTTC
. TRBJ1-5 TRBV5-1 . CASSLGQSNQPQHF TGCGCCAGCAGCTTAGGACAGTCCAATCAGCCCCAGCATTTT
many TRBJ2-7 TRBV6-6 . CASSLPSGEQYF TGTGCCAGCAGTTTACCCTCGGGAGAGCAGTACTTC
many TRBJ2-2 TRBV6-4 . CASKASQGGELFF TGTGCCAGCAAGGCGAGCCAGGGCGGGGAGCTGTTTTTT
. TRBJ2-1 TRBV5-3 . CARSLGGGAYNEQFF TGTGCCAGAAGCTTGGGAGGGGGGGCCTACAATGAGCAGTTCTTC
. TRBJ2-2 TRBV27 . CASSFGGPNTGELFF TGTGCCAGCAGTTTCGGGGGTCCGAACACCGGGGAGCTGTTTTTT
. TRBJ2-4 TRBV4-2 . CASSQDHGPSGVRGQNIQYF TGTGCCAGCAGCCAAGACCACGGGCCTTCGGGGGTAAGGGGTCAAAACATTCAGTACTTC
. TRBJ1-2 TRBV14 TRBD1 CASSLGQGLGYTF TGTGCCAGCAGCCTGGGACAGGGGCTTGGCTACACCTTC
many TRBJ2-1 TRBV6-1 . CASSEGTKPGRQFF TGTGCCAGCAGTGAAGGGACGAAACCGGGGAGGCAGTTCTTC
. TRBJ2-7 TRBV2 . CASSERGRDGEQYF TGTGCCAGCAGTGAAAGGGGGAGGGATGGGGAGCAGTACTTC
. TRBJ1-5 TRBV4-1 . CASSQDLSRGNQPQHF TGCGCCAGCAGCCAAGATCTCAGCAGGGGTAATCAGCCCCAGCATTTT
. TRBJ2-7 TRBV5-6 TRBD1 CASSLAGTGFNEQYF TGTGCCAGCAGCTTGGCCGGGACAGGGTTCAACGAGCAGTACTTC
. TRBJ1-5 TRBV18 . CASSPGQSNQPQHF TGTGCCAGCTCACCAGGACAGAGCAATCAGCCCCAGCATTTT
. TRBJ2-7 TRBV15 TRBD1 CATSRDMLGTGTYEQYF TGTGCCACCAGCAGAGATATGCTAGGGACAGGGACATACGAGCAGTACTTC
. TRBJ2-5 TRBV7-9 TRBD1 CASSLDTGVETQYF TGTGCCAGCAGCTTAGATACAGGGGTCGAGACCCAGTACTTC
few TRBJ2-2 TRBV5-1 . CASSTQGAGELFF TGCGCCAGCAGCACGCAGGGTGCCGGGGAGCTGTTTTTT
. TRBJ2-5 TRBV5-4 . CASSFGEQETQYF TGTGCCAGCAGCTTCGGGGAACAAGAGACCCAGTACTTC
. TRBJ2-7 TRBV11-3 . CASSFSWGDSYEQYF TGTGCCAGCAGCTTCTCCTGGGGGGATTCCTACGAGCAGTACTTC